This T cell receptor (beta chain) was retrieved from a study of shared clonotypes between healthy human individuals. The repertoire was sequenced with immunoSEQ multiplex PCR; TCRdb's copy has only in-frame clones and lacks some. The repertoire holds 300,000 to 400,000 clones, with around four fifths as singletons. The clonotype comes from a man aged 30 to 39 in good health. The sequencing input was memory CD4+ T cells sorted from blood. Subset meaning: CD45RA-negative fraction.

The CDR3 bases are TGTGCCAGCAGCCAGCCTGGTCGCATAGGGGAGGAGCAGTACTTC. It codes for CASSQPGRIGEEQYF. The genes are TRBV5-6 and TRBJ2-7; TRBD1 or TRBD2 may be the D gene (5 bases each). Germline CDR1 SGHDT, CDR2 YYEEEE. The V and J ends lost 4 bases and 7 bases respectively, with 21 bases between them. The CDR3 extends over 15 amino acids.